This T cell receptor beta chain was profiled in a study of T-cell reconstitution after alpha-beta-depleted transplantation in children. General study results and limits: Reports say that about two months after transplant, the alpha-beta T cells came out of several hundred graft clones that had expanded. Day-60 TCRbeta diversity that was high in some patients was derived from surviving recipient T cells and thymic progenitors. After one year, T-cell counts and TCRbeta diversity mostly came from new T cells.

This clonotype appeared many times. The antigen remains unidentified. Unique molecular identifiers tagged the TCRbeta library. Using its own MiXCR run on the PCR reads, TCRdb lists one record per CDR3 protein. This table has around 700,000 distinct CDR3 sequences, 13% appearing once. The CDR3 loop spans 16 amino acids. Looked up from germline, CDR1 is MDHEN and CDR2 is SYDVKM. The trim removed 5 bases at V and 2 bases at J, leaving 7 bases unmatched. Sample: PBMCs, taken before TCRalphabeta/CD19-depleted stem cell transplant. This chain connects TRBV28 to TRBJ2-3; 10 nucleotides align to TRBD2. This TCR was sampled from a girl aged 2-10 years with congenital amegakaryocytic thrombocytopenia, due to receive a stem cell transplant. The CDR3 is CASSALGLATTDTQYF. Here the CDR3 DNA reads TGTGCCAGCAGTGCCCTGGGACTAGCGACCACAGATACGCAGTATTTT.